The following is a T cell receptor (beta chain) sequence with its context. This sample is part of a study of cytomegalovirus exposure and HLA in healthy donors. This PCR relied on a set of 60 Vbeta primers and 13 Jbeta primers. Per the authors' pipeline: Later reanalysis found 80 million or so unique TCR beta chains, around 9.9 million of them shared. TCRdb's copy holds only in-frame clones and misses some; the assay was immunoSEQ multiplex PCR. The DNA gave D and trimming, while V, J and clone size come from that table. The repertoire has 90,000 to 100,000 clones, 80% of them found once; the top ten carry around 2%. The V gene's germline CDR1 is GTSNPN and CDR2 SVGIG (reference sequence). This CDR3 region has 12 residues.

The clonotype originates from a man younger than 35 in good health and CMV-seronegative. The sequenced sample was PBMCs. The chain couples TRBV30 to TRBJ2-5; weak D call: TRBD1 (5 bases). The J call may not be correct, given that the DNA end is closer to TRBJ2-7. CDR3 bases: TGTGCCTGGGGTTCAGGGCCCTACGAGCAGTACTTC. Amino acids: CAWGSGPYEQYF.